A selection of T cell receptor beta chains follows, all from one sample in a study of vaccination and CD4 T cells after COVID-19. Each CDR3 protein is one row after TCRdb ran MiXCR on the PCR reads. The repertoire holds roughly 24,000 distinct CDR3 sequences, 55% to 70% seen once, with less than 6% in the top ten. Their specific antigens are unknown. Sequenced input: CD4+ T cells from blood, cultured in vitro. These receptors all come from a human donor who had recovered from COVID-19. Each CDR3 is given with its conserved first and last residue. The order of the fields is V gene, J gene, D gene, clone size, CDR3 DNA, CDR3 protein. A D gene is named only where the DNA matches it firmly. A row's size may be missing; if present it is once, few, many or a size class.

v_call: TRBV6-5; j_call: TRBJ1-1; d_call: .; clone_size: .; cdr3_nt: TGTGCCAGCAGTTATTCGACGGGGAGGGACACTGAAGCTTTCTTT; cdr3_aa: CASSYSTGRDTEAFF
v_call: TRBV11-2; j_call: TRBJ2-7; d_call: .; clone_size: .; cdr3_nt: TGTGCCAGCAGCTTAGACCAGACAGTTGGAAGGGGACGAATCGAGCAGTACTTC; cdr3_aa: CASSLDQTVGRGRIEQYF
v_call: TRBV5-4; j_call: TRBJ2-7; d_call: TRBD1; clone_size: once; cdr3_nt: TGTGCCAGCAGCCACGGACAGGGGATGAACGAGCAGTACTTC; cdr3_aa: CASSHGQGMNEQYF
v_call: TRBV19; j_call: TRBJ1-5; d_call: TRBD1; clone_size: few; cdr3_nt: TGTGCCAGTAGTATGGGACAGCTTAATCAGCCCCAGCATTTT; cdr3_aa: CASSMGQLNQPQHF
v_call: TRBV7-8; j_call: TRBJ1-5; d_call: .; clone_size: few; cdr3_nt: TGTGCCAGCAGCTTAGCAGCTATGGCTGGGGATCAGCCCCAGCATTTT; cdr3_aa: CASSLAAMAGDQPQHF
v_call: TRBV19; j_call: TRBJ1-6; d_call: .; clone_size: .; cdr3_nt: TGTGCCAGTAAGGTCGGGGGGAATTCACCCCTCCACTTT; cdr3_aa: CASKVGGNSPLHF
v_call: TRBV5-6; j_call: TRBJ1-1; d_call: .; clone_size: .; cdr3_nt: TGTGCCAGCAGCAAGAACCCTACCAAGCCGAACACTGAAGCTTTCTTT; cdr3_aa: CASSKNPTKPNTEAFF
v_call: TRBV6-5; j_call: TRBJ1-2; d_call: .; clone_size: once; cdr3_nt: TGTGCCAGCAGTTACTCCAGAAAAAGCTATGGCTACACCTTC; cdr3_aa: CASSYSRKSYGYTF
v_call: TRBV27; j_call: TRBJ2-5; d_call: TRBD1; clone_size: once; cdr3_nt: TGTGCCAGCAGTTATCGGGACAGCAAAGAGACCCAGTACTTC; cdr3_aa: CASSYRDSKETQYF
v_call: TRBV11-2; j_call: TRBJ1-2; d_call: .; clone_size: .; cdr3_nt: TGTGCCAGCAGCTTAGCAGGCCCTAACTATGGCTACACCTTC; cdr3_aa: CASSLAGPNYGYTF
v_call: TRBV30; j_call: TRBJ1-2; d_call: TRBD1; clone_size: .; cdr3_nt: TGTGCCTGGAGCTTGGACAGGATAAGCTATGACTACACCTTC; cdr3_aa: CAWSLDRISYDYTF
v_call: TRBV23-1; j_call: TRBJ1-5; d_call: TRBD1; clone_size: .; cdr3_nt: TGCGCCAGCAGACAGGGGTGGGGAAGCAATCAGCCCCAGCATTTT; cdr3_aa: CASRQGWGSNQPQHF
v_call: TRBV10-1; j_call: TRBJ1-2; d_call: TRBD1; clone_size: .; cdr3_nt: TGCGCCAGCAGGAAAGGGGACAGCCACTATGGCTACACCTTC; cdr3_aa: CASRKGDSHYGYTF
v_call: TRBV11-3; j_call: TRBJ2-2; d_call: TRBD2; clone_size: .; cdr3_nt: TGTGCCAGCAGCACAGGACTAGCGGGAGGCGCCGGGGAGCTGTTTTTT; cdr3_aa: CASSTGLAGGAGELFF
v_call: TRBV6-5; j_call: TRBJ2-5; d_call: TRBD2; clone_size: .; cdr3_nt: TGTGCCAGCAGTTCCGGGACTAGCGGAGCGAATCCTCCCCAAGAGACCCAGTACTTC; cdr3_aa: CASSSGTSGANPPQETQYF
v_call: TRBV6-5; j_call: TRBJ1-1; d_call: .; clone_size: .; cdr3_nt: TGTGCCAGCAGTTACTCAATGAACACTGAAGCTTTCTTT; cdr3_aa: CASSYSMNTEAFF
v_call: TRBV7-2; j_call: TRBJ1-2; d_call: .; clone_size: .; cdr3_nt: TGTGCCAGCCAGGGATCTAACTATGGCTACACCTTC; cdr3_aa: CASQGSNYGYTF
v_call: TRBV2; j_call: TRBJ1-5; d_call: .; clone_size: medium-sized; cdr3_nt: TGTGCCAGCACCCCGGGGCAGGGGAAGATTCAGCCCCAGCATTTT; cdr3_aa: CASTPGQGKIQPQHF
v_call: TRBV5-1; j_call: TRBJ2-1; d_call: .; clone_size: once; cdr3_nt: TGCGCCAGTACGCGGACTACCACGTACTACAATGAGCAGTTCTTC; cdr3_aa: CASTRTTTYYNEQFF
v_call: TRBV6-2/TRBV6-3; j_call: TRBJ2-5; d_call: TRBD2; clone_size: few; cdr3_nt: TGTGCCAGCAGCTCCCCGACTAGCGGGAGTAGAGAGACCCAGTACTTC; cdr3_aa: CASSSPTSGSRETQYF
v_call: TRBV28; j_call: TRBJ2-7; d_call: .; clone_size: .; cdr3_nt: TGTGCCCTTTGGGACCCTACCAACTACGAGCAGTACTTC; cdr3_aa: CALWDPTNYEQYF
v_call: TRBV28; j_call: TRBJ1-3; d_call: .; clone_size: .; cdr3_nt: TGTGCCAGCATTCGGGGGTTCTCTGGAAACACCATATATTTT; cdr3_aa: CASIRGFSGNTIYF
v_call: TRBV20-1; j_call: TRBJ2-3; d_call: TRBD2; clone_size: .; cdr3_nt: TGCAGTCCTCTACTAGCGGGAGCAATAGATACGCAGTATTTT; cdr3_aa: CSPLLAGAIDTQYF
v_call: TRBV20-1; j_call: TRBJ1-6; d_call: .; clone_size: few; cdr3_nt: TGCAGTGCTAGGGATCCCAACGGGGGGCATAATTCACCCCTCCACTTT; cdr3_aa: CSARDPNGGHNSPLHF
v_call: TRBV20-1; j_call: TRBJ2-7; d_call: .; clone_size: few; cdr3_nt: TGCAGTGCTAGATGGCCCCCCGCAAATTCCTACGAGCAGTACTTC; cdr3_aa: CSARWPPANSYEQYF
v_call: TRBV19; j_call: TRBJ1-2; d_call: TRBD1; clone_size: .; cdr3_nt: TGTGCCAGTAAGGACAGGAACTATGGCTACACCTTC; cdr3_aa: CASKDRNYGYTF
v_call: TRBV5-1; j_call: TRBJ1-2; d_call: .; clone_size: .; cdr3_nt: TGCGCCAGCAGCCCCCAAGCAGACAGAACAGCTAACTATGGCTACACCTTC; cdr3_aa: CASSPQADRTANYGYTF
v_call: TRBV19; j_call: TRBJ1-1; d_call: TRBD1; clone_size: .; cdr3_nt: TGTGCCAGTAGGGGACAGTTGAACACTGAAGCTTTCTTT; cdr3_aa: CASRGQLNTEAFF
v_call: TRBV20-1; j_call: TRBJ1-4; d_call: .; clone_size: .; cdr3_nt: TGCAGTGCTAGGCCATCTGAGGGAGTTAATGAAAAACTGTTTTTT; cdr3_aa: CSARPSEGVNEKLFF
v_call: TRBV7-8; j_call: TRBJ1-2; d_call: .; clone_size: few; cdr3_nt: TGTGCCAGCAGCCCGCGGACCATGATATATGGCTACACCTTC; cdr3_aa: CASSPRTMIYGYTF
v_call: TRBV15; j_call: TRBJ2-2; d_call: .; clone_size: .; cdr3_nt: TGTGCCACCAGCGGCCAGGGTCAGGATATCGGGGGGCTGTTTTTT; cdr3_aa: CATSGQGQDIGGLFF
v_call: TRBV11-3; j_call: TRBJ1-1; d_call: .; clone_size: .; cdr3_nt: TGTGCCAGCAGCTTAGGAGGGGGAGGCACTGAAGCTTTCTTT; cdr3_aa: CASSLGGGGTEAFF
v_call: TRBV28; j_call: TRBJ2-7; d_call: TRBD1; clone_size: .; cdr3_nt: TGTGCCAGCAGGGGGACAGGTTACTACGAGCAGTACTTC; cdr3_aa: CASRGTGYYEQYF
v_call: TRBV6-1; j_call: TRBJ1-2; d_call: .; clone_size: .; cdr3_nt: TGTGCCAGCAGTGAACAGGGTCCGGAGGGCTACACCTTC; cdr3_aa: CASSEQGPEGYTF
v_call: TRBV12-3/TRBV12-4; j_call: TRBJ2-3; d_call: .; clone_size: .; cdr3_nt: TGTGCCAGCAGTTTAGCAGGGTCGGGTACGCAGTATTTT; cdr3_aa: CASSLAGSGTQYF
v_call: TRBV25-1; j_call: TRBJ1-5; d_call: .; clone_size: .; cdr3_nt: TGTGCCAGCAGTGAATCCTTACAGCCCCAGCATTTT; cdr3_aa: CASSESLQPQHF
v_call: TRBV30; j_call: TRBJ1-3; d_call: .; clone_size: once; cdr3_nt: TGTGCCTGGACTATAGGATGGCCTGGAAACACCATATATTTT; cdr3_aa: CAWTIGWPGNTIYF
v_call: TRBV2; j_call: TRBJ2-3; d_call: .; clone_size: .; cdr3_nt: TGTGCCAGCAGAACGGATCAGGGCACAGATACGCAGTATTTT; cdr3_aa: CASRTDQGTDTQYF
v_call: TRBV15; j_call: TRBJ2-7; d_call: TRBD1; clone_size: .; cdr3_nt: TGTGCCACCAGCAGGGACCTGCGGACAGGGGGAAGCTACGAGCAGTACTTC; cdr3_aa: CATSRDLRTGGSYEQYF
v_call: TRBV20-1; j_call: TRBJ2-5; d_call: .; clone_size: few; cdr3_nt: TGCAGTGCTAGAGATCCGTGGTCCTCCTGGGAGACCCAGTACTTC; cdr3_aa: CSARDPWSSWETQYF
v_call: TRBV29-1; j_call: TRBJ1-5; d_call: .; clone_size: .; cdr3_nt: TGCAGCGTTGGAGACCACAGGGACCCCAATCAGCCCCAGCATTTT; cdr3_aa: CSVGDHRDPNQPQHF
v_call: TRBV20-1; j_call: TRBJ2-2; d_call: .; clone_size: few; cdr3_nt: TGCAGTGCTAGAGATCAAACTAGGGCGGTCGGGGAGCTGTTTTTT; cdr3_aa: CSARDQTRAVGELFF
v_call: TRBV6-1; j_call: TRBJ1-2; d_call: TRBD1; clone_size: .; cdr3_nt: TGTGCCAGCAGGAGACTACAGGGGCTTTACTATGGCTACACCTTC; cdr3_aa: CASRRLQGLYYGYTF
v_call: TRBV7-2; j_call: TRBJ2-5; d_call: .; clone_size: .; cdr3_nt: TGTGCCAGCAGCTTAGCCGGAGGGTGGGAGACCCAGTACTTC; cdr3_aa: CASSLAGGWETQYF
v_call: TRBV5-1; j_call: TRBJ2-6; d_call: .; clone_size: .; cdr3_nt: TGCGCCAGCAGCTTCTACTCTGGGGCCAACGTCCTGACTTTC; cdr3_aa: CASSFYSGANVLTF
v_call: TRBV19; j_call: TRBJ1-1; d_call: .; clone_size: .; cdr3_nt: TGTGCCAGTAGTATCCGTTTTGAAGCTTTCTTT; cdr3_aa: CASSIRFEAFF
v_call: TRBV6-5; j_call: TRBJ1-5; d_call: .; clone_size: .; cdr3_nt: TGTGCCAGCAGTTACTCCTCACAGCCCCAGCATTTT; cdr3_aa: CASSYSSQPQHF
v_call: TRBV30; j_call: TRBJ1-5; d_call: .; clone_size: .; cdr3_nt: TGTGCCTGGAGTGGGGGGAATCAGCCCCAGCATTTT; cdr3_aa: CAWSGGNQPQHF